One and the same sample provided the 5 T cell receptor beta chains below, sequenced in a study of breast tumors, draining lymph nodes, adjacent tissues. TCRdb reprocessed the multiplex PCR reads with MiXCR, giving one entry per CDR3 protein. The profile shows some 22,000 distinct CDR3 sequences, about 41% of them singletons. The specimen was breast tumor tissue. Every receptor here comes from a female donor with breast cancer. Some clones in this sample may be carry-over from other donors' samples.

This chain uses TRBV6-1 with TRBJ1-5; no definite D call. V lost 3 bases to trimming and J lost 13 bases, with 19 bases between them. The CDR3 runs 14 residues. The V gene's germline CDR1 is MNHNS and CDR2 SASEGT. CDR3 in DNA: TGTGCCAGCAGTGATCAGGACCGAACAATAGGGCAGCATTTT. It encodes CASSDQDRTIGQHF.

The rearrangement uses TRBV7-2 and TRBJ2-7; 9 bases fit TRBD1. This CDR3 spans 17 amino acids. Trimming cost V 5 bases and J 8 bases; bases outside gene matches: 19. Germline assignment: CDR1 SGHTA and CDR2 FQGNSA. The CDR3 region is CASSQLPGQGLGSQQYF. Here the CDR3 DNA reads TGTGCCAGCAGCCAACTACCGGGACAGGGATTGGGGTCCCAGCAGTACTTC.

This clonotype was picked up many times. This chain links TRBV9 with TRBJ2-1, with D perhaps matching TRBD2 (6 bases). This CDR3 spans 15 amino acids. Germline CDR1 and CDR2: SGDLS and YYNGEE. V dropped 4 bases and J dropped 5 bases, with 16 bases sitting between them. The CDR3: CASSLWGSGNNEQFF. CDR3 DNA: TGTGCCAGCAGCCTCTGGGGTAGCGGAAACAATGAGCAGTTCTTC.

This clonotype was detected only a few times. The V and J genes are TRBV2 and TRBJ2-1, with D perhaps matching TRBD2 (7 bases). CDR3 length: 13 residues. The germline CDR1 and CDR2 sequences are SNHLY and FYNNEI. Trimming shortened V by 6 bases and J by 12 bases, and 18 bases separated the two germline ends. This CDR3 reads CASRGGGGWGQFF. CDR3 bases: TGTGCCAGCAGAGGGGGGGGGGGCTGGGGGCAGTTCTTC.

Of note for this clonotype: Since a much larger clone is just one base distant, this may be a read error. The rearrangement uses TRBV11-3 and TRBJ2-5, with D possibly matching TRBD1 (5 bases). Per the germline V gene, CDR1 is SGHNT and CDR2 is YENEEA. The CDR3 totals 15 residues. The V and J ends lost 5 bases and 1 base respectively, with 14 bases between them. As DNA, the CDR3 is TGTGCCAGCAGCAGTTGGACAAAATCCCAAGAGACCCAGTACTTC. It specifies CASSSWTKSQETQYF.